Listed below are T cell receptor beta chains from one sample, sequenced in a study of shared clonotypes between healthy human individuals. TCRdb's table, derived via immunoSEQ multiplex PCR, lists solely in-frame clones and lacks some. The sample includes around 2.1 million clones, just over 90% seen only once; the top ten take more than 1.5%. The sample was naive CD8+ T cells from PBMCs. All receptors derive from a man aged 18 to 35 in good health. Some clones in this sample may be carry-over from other donors' samples. CDR3s include the opening cysteine and the closing phenylalanine or tryptophan. D genes are given only for firm matches. Size tells how often a clone was seen (once, few, many) or the class of an expanded clone, and some rows leave it out.

V: TRBV27
J: TRBJ2-2
size: NA
D: TRBD1
DNA: TGTGCCAGCAGAGATACAACAGGGGGCAACACCGGGGAGCTGTTTTTT
CDR3: CASRDTTGGNTGELFF

V: TRBV9
J: TRBJ2-1
size: NA
D: TRBD2
DNA: TGTGCCAGCAGCCACGTAGCGGGTGCCCCCACCTACAATGAGCAGTTCTTC
CDR3: CASSHVAGAPTYNEQFF

V: TRBV11-2
J: TRBJ1-1
size: NA
D: NA
DNA: TGTGCCAGCAGCTCTCAAAATACGGGTAACACTGAAGCTTTCTTT
CDR3: CASSSQNTGNTEAFF

V: TRBV15
J: TRBJ1-5
size: NA
D: NA
DNA: TGTGCCACCAGCCAGAGTAGGGGGAGCAATCAGCCCCAGCATTTT
CDR3: CATSQSRGSNQPQHF

V: TRBV7-9
J: TRBJ2-5
size: NA
D: NA
DNA: TGTGCCAGCAGCCTGAGCGGGCCCCAAGAGACCCAGTACTTC
CDR3: CASSLSGPQETQYF

V: TRBV27
J: TRBJ2-7
size: NA
D: NA
DNA: TGTGCCAGCAGCCCGATAGGGATCTACGAGCAGTACTTC
CDR3: CASSPIGIYEQYF

V: TRBV7-2
J: TRBJ2-5
size: NA
D: TRBD2
DNA: TGTGCCAGCAGCTTATGGGGCGGGAGGGCCAGTGGGACCCAGTACTTC
CDR3: CASSLWGGRASGTQYF

V: TRBV19
J: TRBJ2-3
size: NA
D: NA
DNA: TGTGCCAGTAGTAGCCTACTCGCCAAAGGGCCAGATACGCAGTATTTT
CDR3: CASSSLLAKGPDTQYF

V: TRBV7-9
J: TRBJ2-2
size: NA
D: NA
DNA: TGTGCCAGCAGCTTATCATCCGGGGAGCTGTTTTTT
CDR3: CASSLSSGELFF

V: TRBV7-9
J: TRBJ2-1
size: NA
D: NA
DNA: TGTGCCAGCAGCCCCGTGGGGTTCAATGAGCAGTTCTTC
CDR3: CASSPVGFNEQFF

V: TRBV6-1
J: TRBJ2-1
size: NA
D: NA
DNA: TGTGCCAGCAGTGACGCCGGAGGGTACCACAATGAGCAGTTCTTC
CDR3: CASSDAGGYHNEQFF

V: TRBV5-6
J: TRBJ1-3
size: NA
D: TRBD1
DNA: TGTGCCAGCAGCGGGGGGCACAGGGGGGAAGGAAACACCATATATTTT
CDR3: CASSGGHRGEGNTIYF

V: TRBV29-1
J: TRBJ2-7
size: NA
D: TRBD2
DNA: TGCAGCGCTACGGGACTAGCGGGGACAAACTACGAGCAGTACTTC
CDR3: CSATGLAGTNYEQYF

V: TRBV9
J: TRBJ2-1
size: once
D: TRBD1
DNA: TGTGCCAGCAGCGTCGACCGGGACAGGGAAGTGGATGAGCAGTTCTTC
CDR3: CASSVDRDREVDEQFF

V: TRBV9
J: TRBJ2-3
size: NA
D: TRBD2
DNA: TGTGCCAGCAGCTTCGAACCGGGGGGATTGGCAGATACGCAGTATTTT
CDR3: CASSFEPGGLADTQYF

V: TRBV5-4
J: TRBJ1-1
size: NA
D: TRBD1
DNA: TGTGCCAGCAGCGCTCAGGGGGCATGGGCTGAAGCTTTCTTT
CDR3: CASSAQGAWAEAFF

V: TRBV7-8
J: TRBJ2-5
size: NA
D: NA
DNA: TGTGCCAGCAGCTCCCGGTTCGGTGAGACCCAGTACTTC
CDR3: CASSSRFGETQYF

V: TRBV7-9
J: TRBJ2-3
size: NA
D: TRBD1
DNA: TGTGCCAGCAGCTTCGGACGTACGGGACAGGGTGGCACAGATACGCAGTATTTT
CDR3: CASSFGRTGQGGTDTQYF

V: TRBV30
J: TRBJ2-3
size: NA
D: NA
DNA: TGTGCCTGGAGCGTCTCTAGCGACACAGATACGCAGTATTTT
CDR3: CAWSVSSDTDTQYF

V: TRBV7-2
J: TRBJ1-1
size: NA
D: TRBD1
DNA: TGTGCCAGCGGCTCGGACCCCGGACAGGAGGACACTGAAGCTTTCTTT
CDR3: CASGSDPGQEDTEAFF

V: TRBV4-3
J: TRBJ1-1
size: once
D: NA
DNA: TGCGCCAGCAGCCAAGTGTCCAGGGGCTTAGCTTTCTTT
CDR3: CASSQVSRGLAFF

V: TRBV27
J: TRBJ2-2
size: NA
D: NA
DNA: TGTGCCAGCAGTTTATCGATTTACAGGGAGAACACCGGGGAGCTGTTTTTT
CDR3: CASSLSIYRENTGELFF

V: TRBV29-1
J: TRBJ1-2
size: NA
D: NA
DNA: TGCAGCGTTCCCAGACAGAACTATGGCTACACCTTC
CDR3: CSVPRQNYGYTF

V: TRBV27
J: TRBJ2-7
size: NA
D: NA
DNA: TGTGCCAGCAGTTTCCAACTACCTATAGACCACGAGCAGTACTTC
CDR3: CASSFQLPIDHEQYF

V: TRBV29-1
J: TRBJ2-1
size: NA
D: TRBD2
DNA: TGCAGCGTTGAAGATCGGGGGACTAGCGGGAGTCCGATAGAGCAGTTCTTC
CDR3: CSVEDRGTSGSPIEQFF

V: TRBV7-3
J: TRBJ2-2
size: NA
D: TRBD2
DNA: TGTGCCAGCAGCTTAAGAGCTAGCGGGGGATCCGGGGAGCTGTTTTTT
CDR3: CASSLRASGGSGELFF